These T cell receptor beta chains were read from a single sample in a study of naive CD8 T cells in extremely preterm neonates. TCRdb's table, derived via immunoSEQ multiplex PCR, lists solely in-frame clones and lacks some. Here the sample spans about 8,000 clones, 95% to 98% being singletons. Sequencing was carried out using naive CD8+ T cells from blood. These receptors were collected from a human donor in good health. CDR3s include the opening cysteine and the closing phenylalanine or tryptophan. Each record gives: J gene, D gene, V gene, CDR3 protein, CDR3 DNA. The D gene is left open where the match is weak.

j_call: TRBJ2-3
d_call: NA
v_call: TRBV29-1
cdr3_aa: CSVGVQTTDTQYF
cdr3_nt: TGCAGCGTTGGAGTCCAAACCACAGATACGCAGTATTTT

j_call: TRBJ1-6
d_call: TRBD1
v_call: TRBV27
cdr3_aa: CASSSTTGWLDSPLHF
cdr3_nt: TGTGCCAGCAGTTCTACGACAGGGTGGTTGGATTCACCCCTCCACTTT

j_call: TRBJ2-7
d_call: TRBD2
v_call: TRBV9
cdr3_aa: CASSVEEGRGRNEQYF
cdr3_nt: TGTGCCAGCAGCGTAGAAGAGGGGAGGGGAAGGAACGAGCAGTACTTC

j_call: TRBJ2-7
d_call: TRBD2
v_call: TRBV11-2
cdr3_aa: CASSLEGFLAGGRYEQYF
cdr3_nt: TGTGCCAGCAGCTTAGAAGGCTTCCTAGCGGGGGGGAGGTACGAGCAGTACTTC

j_call: TRBJ1-1
d_call: NA
v_call: TRBV29-1
cdr3_aa: CSVTGTLNTEAFF
cdr3_nt: TGCAGCGTAACCGGGACATTGAACACTGAAGCTTTCTTT

j_call: TRBJ2-1
d_call: NA
v_call: TRBV28
cdr3_aa: CASSHTDGGPYNEQFF
cdr3_nt: TGTGCCAGCTCTCATACGGATGGCGGTCCGTACAATGAGCAGTTCTTC

j_call: TRBJ2-3
d_call: TRBD2
v_call: TRBV5-1
cdr3_aa: CASSGSSGGAADTQYF
cdr3_nt: TGCGCCAGCAGCGGCTCTAGCGGGGGGGCAGCAGATACGCAGTATTTT

j_call: TRBJ1-6
d_call: NA
v_call: TRBV7-2
cdr3_aa: CASSLGAEINSPLHF
cdr3_nt: TGTGCCAGCAGCTTAGGGGCAGAGATTAATTCACCCCTCCACTTT

j_call: TRBJ1-1
d_call: NA
v_call: TRBV9
cdr3_aa: CASSSGTAEAFF
cdr3_nt: TGTGCCAGCAGCTCAGGGACTGCTGAAGCTTTCTTT

j_call: TRBJ1-5
d_call: NA
v_call: TRBV6-1
cdr3_aa: CASSVGHLNQPQHF
cdr3_nt: TGTGCCAGCAGTGTAGGACACCTCAATCAGCCCCAGCATTTT